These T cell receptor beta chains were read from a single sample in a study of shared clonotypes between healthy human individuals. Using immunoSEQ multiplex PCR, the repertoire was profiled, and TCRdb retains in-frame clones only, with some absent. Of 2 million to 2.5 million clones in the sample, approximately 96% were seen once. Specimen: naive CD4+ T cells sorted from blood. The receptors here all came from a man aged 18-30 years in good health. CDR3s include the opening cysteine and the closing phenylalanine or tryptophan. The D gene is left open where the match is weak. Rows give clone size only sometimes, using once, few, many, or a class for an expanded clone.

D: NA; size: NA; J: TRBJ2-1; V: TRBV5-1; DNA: TGCGCCAGCAGCTTGGCCGGGGGCTTGGGCGCCGAGCAGTTCTTC; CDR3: CASSLAGGLGAEQFF
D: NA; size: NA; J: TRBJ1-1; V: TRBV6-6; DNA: TGTGCCAGCACCCCGGGGAACACTGAAGCTTTCTTT; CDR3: CASTPGNTEAFF
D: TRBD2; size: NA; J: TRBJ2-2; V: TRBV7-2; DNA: TGTGCCAGCAGCTTAGCGGGGACTAGCGGCACCGGGGAGCTGTTTTTT; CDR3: CASSLAGTSGTGELFF
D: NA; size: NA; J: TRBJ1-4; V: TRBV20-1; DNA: TGCAGTGCTCAGAATGAAAAACTGTTTTTT; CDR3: CSAQNEKLFF
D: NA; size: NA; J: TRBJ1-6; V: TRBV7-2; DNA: TGTGCCAGCAGCTTAGTCGTCAATAATTCACCCCTCCACTTT; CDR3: CASSLVVNNSPLHF
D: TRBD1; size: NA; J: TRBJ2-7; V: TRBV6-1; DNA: TGTGCCAGCAGCCCGGGACAGACTTGGCGCGAGCAGTACTTC; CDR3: CASSPGQTWREQYF
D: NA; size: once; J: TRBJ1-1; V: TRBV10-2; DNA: TGCGCCAGCAGTGACAGGGGTTGGACTGAAGCTTTCTTT; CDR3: CASSDRGWTEAFF
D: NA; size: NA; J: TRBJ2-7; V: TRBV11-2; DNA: TGTGCCAGCAGCCCCACCCAGGGAATCTACGAGCAGTACTTC; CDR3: CASSPTQGIYEQYF
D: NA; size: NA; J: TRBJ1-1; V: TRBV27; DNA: TGTGCCAGCAGATCCAACACTGAAGCTTTCTTT; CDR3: CASRSNTEAFF
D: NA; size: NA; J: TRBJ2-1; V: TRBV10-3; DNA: TGTGCCATCAGTGAGTCTGGAGGAGCGCTATACAATGAGCAGTTCTTC; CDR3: CAISESGGALYNEQFF
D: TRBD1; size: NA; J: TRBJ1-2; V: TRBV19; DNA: TGTGCCAGTGGTGGGACAGGGGGCTTCGGCTACACCTTC; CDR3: CASGGTGGFGYTF
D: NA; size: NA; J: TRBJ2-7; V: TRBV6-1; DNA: TGTGCCAGCAGTAAAGGACTCGGCCGGAGCGAGCAGTACTTC; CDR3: CASSKGLGRSEQYF
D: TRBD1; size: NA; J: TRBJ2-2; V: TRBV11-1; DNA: TGTGCCAGCAGCTTAGAAGGGGGCGCGAGCGGGGAGCTGTTTTTT; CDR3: CASSLEGGASGELFF
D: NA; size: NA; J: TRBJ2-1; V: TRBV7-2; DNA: TGTGCCAGCAGCTTATACAGGCTGACCAATGAGCAGTTCTTC; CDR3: CASSLYRLTNEQFF
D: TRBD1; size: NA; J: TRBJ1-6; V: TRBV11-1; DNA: TGTGCCAGCAGGTCCGGGACAGGGGCCTCACCCCTCCACTTT; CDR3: CASRSGTGASPLHF
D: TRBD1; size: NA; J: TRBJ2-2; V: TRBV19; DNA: TGTGCCAGTAGTATCACAGGGGTTAACACCGGGGAGCTGTTTTTT; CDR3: CASSITGVNTGELFF
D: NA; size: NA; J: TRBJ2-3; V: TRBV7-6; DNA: TGTGCCAGCAGCTTGGTCGGAGCCGGGGTCACAGATACGCAGTATTTT; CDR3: CASSLVGAGVTDTQYF
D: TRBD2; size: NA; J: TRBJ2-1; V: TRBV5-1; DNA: TGCGCCAGCAGCATAGAGCCGAGCGGGGGTCGGGGACATGAGCAGTTCTTC; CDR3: CASSIEPSGGRGHEQFF
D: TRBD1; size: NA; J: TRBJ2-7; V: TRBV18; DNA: TGTGCCAGCTCACTCAGGGACAGGGGGGCCGAGCAGTACTTC; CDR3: CASSLRDRGAEQYF
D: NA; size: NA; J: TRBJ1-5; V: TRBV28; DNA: TGTGCCAGCAGTTTAAAGGACGGGTTTATGTCCCAGCATTTT; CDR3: CASSLKDGFMSQHF
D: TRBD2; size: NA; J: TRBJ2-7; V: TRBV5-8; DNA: TGTGCCAGCAGCTTCCACCGGGGGGCTAGCGGGGGCAGGTACGAGCAGTACTTC; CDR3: CASSFHRGASGGRYEQYF
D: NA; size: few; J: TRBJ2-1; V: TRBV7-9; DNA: TGTGCCAGCAGCTTAGGGCGGGGTCCACTTGGTGAGCAGTTCTTC; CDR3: CASSLGRGPLGEQFF
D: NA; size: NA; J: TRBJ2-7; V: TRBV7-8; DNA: TGTGCCAGCAGCCTCACTAGGGCGAGCTCCTACGAGCAGTACTTC; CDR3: CASSLTRASSYEQYF
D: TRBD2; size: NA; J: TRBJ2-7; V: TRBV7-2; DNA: TGTGCCAGCAGCTCAGCGGGAGGGTCCTACGAGCAGTACTTC; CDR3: CASSSAGGSYEQYF
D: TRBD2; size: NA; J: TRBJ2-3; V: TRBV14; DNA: TGTGCCAGCAGCCAAGTGGGACTAGCGGCAACAGATACGCAGTATTTT; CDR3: CASSQVGLAATDTQYF
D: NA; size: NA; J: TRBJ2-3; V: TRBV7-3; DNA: TGTGCCAGCAGCTTAAGTGGATTAAGCACAGATACGCAGTATTTT; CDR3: CASSLSGLSTDTQYF
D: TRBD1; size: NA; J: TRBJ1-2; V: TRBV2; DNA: TGTGCCAGCAGTGAAGAGGGACAGCTAAACTATGGCTACACCTTC; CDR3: CASSEEGQLNYGYTF
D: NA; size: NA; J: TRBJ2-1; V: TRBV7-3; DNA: TGTGCCAGCAGCCGGGACGGGGTCTCCTACAATGAGCAGTTCTTC; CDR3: CASSRDGVSYNEQFF
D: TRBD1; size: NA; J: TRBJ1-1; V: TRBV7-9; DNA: TGTGCCAGCACCACGACAGGGGCAAACACTGAAGCTTTCTTT; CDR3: CASTTTGANTEAFF
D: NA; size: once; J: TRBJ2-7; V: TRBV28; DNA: TGTGCCAGCAGTTTGGGGAGGGGGAACTCCTACGAGCAGTACTTC; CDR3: CASSLGRGNSYEQYF
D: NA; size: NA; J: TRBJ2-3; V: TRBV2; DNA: TGTGCCACTAGCAGGGAAGCCACAGATACGCAGTATTTT; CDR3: CATSREATDTQYF
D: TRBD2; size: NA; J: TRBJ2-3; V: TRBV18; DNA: TGTGCCAGCTCACGTAGGCGGGAGAGCACAGATACGCAGTATTTT; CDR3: CASSRRRESTDTQYF
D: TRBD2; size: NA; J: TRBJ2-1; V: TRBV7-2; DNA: TGTGCCAGCAGATCCTACGGGACTACTCTCTACAATGAGCAGTTCTTC; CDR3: CASRSYGTTLYNEQFF
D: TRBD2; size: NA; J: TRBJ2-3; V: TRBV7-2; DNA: TGTGCCAGCAGCCTTAGCGGGGTGGGCACAGATACGCAGTATTTT; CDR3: CASSLSGVGTDTQYF
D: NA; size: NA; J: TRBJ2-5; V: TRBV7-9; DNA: TGTGCCAGCAGCCCCAATCTAGAGACCCAGTACTTC; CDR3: CASSPNLETQYF
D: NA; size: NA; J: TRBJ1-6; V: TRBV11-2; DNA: TGTGCCAGCAGCTTAGGTGGGTCAGGGCACTCACCCCTCCACTTT; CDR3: CASSLGGSGHSPLHF
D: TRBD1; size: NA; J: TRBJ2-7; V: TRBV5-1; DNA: TGCGCCAGCAGCACGGGACAGGGGCCCTACGAGCAGTACTTC; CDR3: CASSTGQGPYEQYF
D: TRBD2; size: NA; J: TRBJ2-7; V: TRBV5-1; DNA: TGCGCCAGCAGAACTAGCGGGACGTACGAGCAGTACTTC; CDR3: CASRTSGTYEQYF
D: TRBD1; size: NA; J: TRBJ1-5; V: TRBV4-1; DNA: TGCGCCAGCAGCCAAAGTGGGACAGCTTATAGCAATCAGCCCCAGCATTTT; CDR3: CASSQSGTAYSNQPQHF
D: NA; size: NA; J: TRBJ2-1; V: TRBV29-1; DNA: TGCAGCGTTTTATCGGGCGGTGAGCAGTTCTTC; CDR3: CSVLSGGEQFF
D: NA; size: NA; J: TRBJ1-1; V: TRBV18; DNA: TGTGCCAGCTCACCAGGGGGGCTGGGCACTGAAGCTTTCTTT; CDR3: CASSPGGLGTEAFF
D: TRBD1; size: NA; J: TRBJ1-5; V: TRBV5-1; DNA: TGCGCCAGCAGCCCCACCGGGACAGGGGGCAGTCAGCCCCAGCATTTT; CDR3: CASSPTGTGGSQPQHF
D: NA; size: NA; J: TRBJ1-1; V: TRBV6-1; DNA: TGTGCCAGCAGTGAGTTCTATCGGAACACTGAAGCTTTCTTT; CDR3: CASSEFYRNTEAFF
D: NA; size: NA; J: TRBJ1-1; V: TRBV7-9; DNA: TGTGCCAGCAGGAACACTGAAGCTTTCTTT; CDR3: CASRNTEAFF
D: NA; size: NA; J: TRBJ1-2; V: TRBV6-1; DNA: TGTGCCAGCAGTGAAACAGGGACGCCTTCCTATGGCTACACCTTC; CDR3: CASSETGTPSYGYTF
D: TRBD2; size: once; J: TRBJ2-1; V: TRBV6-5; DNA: TGTGCCAGCAGTTACTCTGGACTAGCGGGAGGTGAGCAGTTCTTC; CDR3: CASSYSGLAGGEQFF
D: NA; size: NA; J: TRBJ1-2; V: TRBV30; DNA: TGTTCGGCGGGGTGGGCGGGTGGCTACACCTTC; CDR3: CSAGWAGGYTF
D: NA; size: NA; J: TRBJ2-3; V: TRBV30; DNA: TGTGCCTGGAGTGTAAGGTCGCTGTCAAGGGATACGCAGTATTTT; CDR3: CAWSVRSLSRDTQYF
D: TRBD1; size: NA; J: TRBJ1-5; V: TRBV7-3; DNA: TGTGCCAGCAGCAAGACAGGGGATGGCAATCAGCCCCAGCATTTT; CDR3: CASSKTGDGNQPQHF
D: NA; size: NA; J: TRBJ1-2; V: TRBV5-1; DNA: TGCGCCAGCAGCTCCCGGGACATACGAGGCAGCGGCTACACCTTC; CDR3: CASSSRDIRGSGYTF
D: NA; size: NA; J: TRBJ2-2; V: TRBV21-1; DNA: TGTGCCAGCACCAATATGAGGGGTGAGAACACCGGGGAGCTGTTTTTT; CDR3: CASTNMRGENTGELFF